Shown below are 24 T cell receptor beta chains from a single sample sequenced in a study of vaccination effects on CD4 cells after COVID-19. Expansion of antigen-specific CD4+ T cells with viral peptide pools was carried out by the ViraFEST assay before sequencing. Following culture for ten to eleven days, CD4+ T cells were isolated. Subjects were given two BNT162b2 or mRNA-1273 vaccine doses. Method: immunoSEQ multiplex PCR; TCRdb's copy keeps in-frame clones and lacks some. The sample holds around 26,000 clones; approximately 69% are singletons and the top ten take 8.2%. No antigen is known for these receptors. The source material was CD4+ T cells from PBMCs cultured with SARS-CoV-2 spike peptides, sampled after COVID-19 vaccination. These TCRs come from a human donor who received a COVID-19 vaccine.

This clone was counted a single time. The chain combines TRBV5-4 with TRBJ2-2; D perhaps matches TRBD1 (5 bases). This CDR3 region has 15 residues. Germline V gene lookup returns CDR1 SGHNT and CDR2 YYREEE (reference sequence). Trimming left V 3 bases short and J 5 bases short, with 14 bases between. CDR3 amino acids: CASSSVTAGTGELFF. CDR3 sequence (DNA): TGTGCCAGCAGCTCTGTCACGGCAGGGACCGGGGAGCTGTTTTTT.

This rearrangement joins TRBV7-2 to TRBJ1-3; D is possibly TRBD1 (5 bases). There are 15 residues in the CDR3. Germline-derived CDR1 and CDR2 are SGHTA and FQGNSA. Trimming stripped 8 bases from V and 0 bases from J, with 14 bases between. The CDR3 coding sequence is TGTGCCAGCGCCCAAGACAGCCTCTCTGGAAACACCATATATTTT. Translating it yields CASAQDSLSGNTIYF.

The chain has TRBV5-4 and TRBJ1-4; no firm D call. CDR1 and CDR2 (germline): SGHNT, YYREEE (reference sequence). The CDR3 length is 11 residues. The V gene lost 0 bases and the J gene lost 10 bases, with 4 bases spanning the gap. The CDR3 is CASSLGGKLFF. The CDR3 DNA reads as TGTGCCAGCAGCTTGGGGGGAAAACTGTTTTTT.

V and J are TRBV18 and TRBJ2-1, with 9 bases that match TRBD2. The CDR3 is 15 residues long. CDR1 KGHSH and CDR2 LQKENI come from the germline V gene. The V segment lost 5 bases and the J segment 5 bases; nucleotides outside the gene matches: 7. The CDR3 loop reads CASSTGLAPDNEQFF. CDR3 in DNA: TGTGCCAGCTCAACCGGACTAGCGCCAGACAATGAGCAGTTCTTC.

The J gene is TRBJ1-3, the V gene TRBV7-9, with D tentatively TRBD1 (6 bases). Germline CDR1 SEHNR, CDR2 FQNEAQ (reference sequence). Trimming took off 0 bases at V and 7 bases at J, with 19 bases between the two ends. CDR3 length equals 17 residues. CDR3 sequence (DNA): TGTGCCAGCAGCTTAGCTCGGTGGGGGGCTATCGAGAACACCATATATTTT. This translates into CASSLARWGAIENTIYF.

The gene calls are TRBV4-1 and TRBJ1-4, with 7 nucleotides matching TRBD1. J gave up 3 bases and V 0 bases, and 7 bases lay outside the gene matches. Germline CDR1 reads MGHRA; CDR2 reads YSYEKL. The CDR3 consists of 17 residues. CDR3: CASSQESRGRANEKLFF. CDR3 nucleotide sequence: TGCGCCAGCAGCCAAGAGTCGAGGGGGCGAGCTAATGAAAAACTGTTTTTT.

CDR3 region: CASRSRDFYNEQFF. The CDR3 bases are TGTGCCAGCAGGAGCAGGGACTTCTACAATGAGCAGTTCTTC. The chain joins TRBV6-5 to TRBJ2-1, with TRBD2 as a possible D gene (6 bases). The V and J ends lost 6 bases and 3 bases respectively, with 12 bases between them. The germline CDR1 and CDR2 sequences are MNHEY and SVGAGI. The CDR3 covers 14 residues.

The CDR3 nucleotides read TGTGCCAGCAGCTTAAGCACCATAGGGCTCAATAGCAATCAGCCCCAGCATTTT. Protein product: CASSLSTIGLNSNQPQHF. The rearrangement links TRBV3-1 (or the pseudogene TRBV3-2) to TRBJ1-5; D uncertain. Per germline, CDR1 LGHDT and CDR2 YNNKEL (reference sequence). This CDR3 comprises 18 residues. V gave up 5 bases and J gave up 0 bases, with 20 bases separating them.

The CDR3 sequence is CASSPQQGQGGPEAFF. The CDR3 nucleotides read TGTGCCAGCTCACCACAGCAGGGACAGGGCGGCCCTGAAGCTTTCTTT. V is TRBV18 and J is TRBJ1-1; 9 positions agree with TRBD1. The CDR3 spans 16 residues. V shed 1 base and J 6 bases; nucleotides not matched to a gene: 9. Looked up from germline, CDR1 is KGHSH and CDR2 is LQKENI.

This clone has only a few counts. The V gene is TRBV27, the J gene TRBJ2-1, with D possibly matching TRBD2 (6 bases). V lost 2 bases and J 5 bases, leaving 10 bases between the germline ends. The CDR3 loop spans 14 amino acids. From germline, CDR1 is MNHEY and CDR2 SMNVEV (reference sequence). In DNA, the CDR3 is TGTGCCAGCAGTTTAGGGGGGTTCAACAATGAGCAGTTCTTC. Its translation: CASSLGGFNNEQFF.

V and J are TRBV7-2 and TRBJ2-7; D tentatively fits TRBD1 or TRBD2 (5 bases each). The germline gives CDR1 SGHTA, CDR2 FQGNSA. The CDR3 runs to 19 residues. CDR3: CATFSRDHPSPLNPYEQYF. CDR3 coding DNA: TGTGCTACCTTCTCCCGGGACCACCCGAGCCCCCTTAATCCCTACGAGCAGTACTTC.

This chain links TRBV6-6 with TRBJ2-7; the D gene is possibly TRBD2 (6 bases). Trimming cost V 2 bases and J 7 bases, with 18 bases left between them. Germline V gene data show CDR1 as MNHNY and CDR2 as SVGAGI (reference sequence). CDR3 length equals 15 residues. The CDR3 loop is CASSYGTPSGGEQYF. The CDR3 region has the DNA TGTGCCAGCAGTTACGGAACTCCGAGTGGGGGGGAGCAGTACTTC.

The CDR3 sequence: CATSDSPSTSQETQYF. In DNA form, the CDR3 reads TGTGCCACCAGTGATTCGCCATCTACTAGTCAGGAGACCCAGTACTTC. This chain links TRBV24-1 with TRBJ2-5, with TRBD2 as a possible D gene (5 bases). Trimming took off 2 bases at V and 5 bases at J, with 17 bases between the two ends. This CDR3 has 16 amino acids. CDR1 KGHDR and CDR2 SFDVKD come from the germline V gene.

This clone was seen only once. The chain combines TRBV28 with TRBJ1-5, with 8 bases matching TRBD1. The CDR3 length is 14 residues. With V trimmed by 10 bases and J by 4 bases, 9 bases remained unmatched. Per the germline V gene, CDR1 is MDHEN and CDR2 is SYDVKM. CDR3 protein: CAIRDRPRNQPQHF. CDR3 bases: TGTGCCATCCGGGACAGGCCTAGGAATCAGCCCCAGCATTTT. The full variable domain, rest sourced from reference TRBV28 and TRBJ1-5, is DVKVTQSSRYLVKRTGEKVFLECVQDMDHENMFWYRQDPGLGLRLIYFSYDVKMKEKGDIPEGYSVSREKKERFSLILESASTNQTSMYLCAIRDRPRNQPQHFGDGTRLSIL.

V is TRBV19 and J is TRBJ2-1, with 7 bases identical to TRBD2. The CDR3 runs 14 residues. Germline CDR1 and CDR2: LNHDA and SQIVND (reference sequence). V shed 0 bases, J shed 6 bases, and the junction held 2 bases outside the gene matches. The CDR3 protein is CASSIDRGSNEQFF. The CDR3, as DNA: TGTGCCAGTAGTATAGATCGCGGGAGCAATGAGCAGTTCTTC.

The rearrangement joins TRBV6-2 or TRBV6-3 to TRBJ1-3; TRBD1 agrees at 9 bases. The CDR3 runs 14 residues. Germline lookup yields CDR1 MNHEY and CDR2 SVGEGT. The trim removed 5 bases at V and 4 bases at J, leaving 3 bases unmatched. The CDR3 DNA reads as TGTGCCAGCAGTCTTACAGGGGGCGGAAACACCATATATTTT. Its translation: CASSLTGGGNTIYF.

The chain recombines TRBV25-1 with TRBJ2-3; TRBD1 aligns across 11 bases. The germline gives CDR1 MGHDK, CDR2 SYGVNS. V was pared by 8 bases and J by 3 bases, with 4 bases of the junction left unmatched. This CDR3 has 14 residues. The CDR3 reads CASRDRGITDTQYF. DNA of the CDR3: TGTGCCAGCCGGGACAGGGGGATTACAGATACGCAGTATTTT.

This clone was counted only a few times. The chain uses TRBV12-3 or TRBV12-4 and TRBJ1-2, with unresolved D. This CDR3 is 11 amino acids long. V was shortened by 3 bases and J by 7 bases, with 6 bases between the two germline ends. The CDR3 DNA is TGTGCCAGCAGTTTGGGCGGTGGCTACACCTTC. Translation gives CASSLGGGYTF.

The J gene is TRBJ2-2, the V gene TRBV5-1; TRBD1 aligns across 7 bases. The germline gives CDR1 SGHRS, CDR2 YFSETQ. This CDR3 has 14 amino acids. Trimming took 4 bases from V and 5 from J; bases not matched to a gene: 5. CDR3: CASSIQGRTGELFF. CDR3 nucleotide sequence: TGCGCCAGCAGCATACAGGGGAGAACCGGGGAGCTGTTTTTT.

The V gene is TRBV24-1, the J gene TRBJ2-4, with TRBD1 identical over 7 bases. Per the germline V gene, CDR1 is KGHDR and CDR2 is SFDVKD. Trimming took 0 bases from V and 0 from J; bases not matched to a gene: 13. The CDR3 consists of 20 residues. CDR3 in amino acids: CATSDLMTGCDWVAKNIQYF. The CDR3 region has the DNA TGTGCCACCAGTGATTTGATGACAGGGTGTGATTGGGTAGCCAAAAACATTCAGTACTTC.

The chain is built from TRBV10-1 and TRBJ2-1, with 10 bases that match TRBD1. CDR1 is WNHNN and CDR2 is SYGVQD in the germline V gene (reference sequence). Trimming took 5 bases from V and 8 from J; bases not matched to a gene: 9. This CDR3 has 15 amino acids. As DNA, the CDR3 is TGCGCCAGCAGTTTAGACAGGGGGCTAATCGATGAGCAGTTCTTC. It is translated as CASSLDRGLIDEQFF.

The gene calls are TRBV27 and TRBJ2-7; TRBD1 matches at 7 bases. V dropped 5 bases and J dropped 3; count of bases not matched to a gene: 16. Germline loops: CDR1 MNHEY, CDR2 SMNVEV (reference sequence). This CDR3 is built from 17 residues. The CDR3 DNA reads as TGTGCCAGCAGTACCCGGACAGGCGTCCCCTACTACTACGAGCAGTACTTC. Translated, it gives CASSTRTGVPYYYEQYF.

This clone was observed a handful of times. This chain joins TRBV9 and TRBJ2-1; D assignment may be TRBD1 or TRBD2 (5 bases each). The CDR3 has 15 amino acids. The ends were cut back, 2 bases at V and 3 bases at J, with 12 bases in the middle. The V gene's germline CDR1 is SGDLS and CDR2 YYNGEE. As DNA, the CDR3 is TGTGCCAGCAGCGTTAATGCTGGGGGCTACAATGAGCAGTTCTTC. Translated, it gives CASSVNAGGYNEQFF.

The CDR3 here is CASSIPPGVRYTF. The CDR3, as DNA: TGTGCCAGTAGTATTCCCCCAGGGGTACGCTACACCTTC. The J gene is TRBJ1-2, the V gene TRBV19; D might be TRBD1 (6 bases). Looked up from germline, CDR1 is LNHDA and CDR2 is SQIVND (reference sequence). The germline V and J ends were trimmed by 3 bases and 9 bases, with 14 bases remaining between them. This CDR3 region has 13 residues.